These 7 T cell receptor beta chains were all obtained from the same sample, sequenced in a study of CD8 T cells in Susac syndrome (dated by TCRdb to between 2017 and 2020). The library was prepared using the immunoSEQ multiplex PCR assay. RNA was extracted with the RNeasy kit and about 0.5 to 1 ug was reverse transcribed using random hexamers. Using fastp trimming at Q25 and MiXCR clonotype assembly, TCRdb reanalyzed the public sequencing data and kept in-frame beta chains. Rows with a matching CDR3 protein are joined into one entry that keeps the most common DNA and genes. Here the sample has about 300,000 distinct CDR3 sequences; around 89% occur a single time. The top ten constitute roughly 0.17% of the sample. Source material: CD8+ T cells from PBMCs. The receptor set was obtained from a human donor with multiple sclerosis.

The V and J genes are TRBV27 and TRBJ2-5; D is uncertain. Germline values: CDR1 MNHEY, CDR2 SMNVEV (reference sequence). The CDR3 extends over 13 amino acids. V was clipped by 2 bases and J by 2 bases, with 6 bases between them. CDR3 DNA sequence: TGTGCCAGCAGTTTACACAGTCAAGAGACCCAGTACTTC. It encodes CASSLHSQETQYF.

This sequence joins TRBV5-8 and TRBJ1-2; TRBD1 matches 8 bases. J was trimmed by 8 bases and V by 3 bases; bases with no gene match: 9. CDR1 is SGHTS and CDR2 is YDEGEE in the germline V gene. The CDR3 has 14 residues. CDR3 sequence reads: CASSSRTGLRGYTF. The CDR3 DNA follows: TGTGCCAGCAGCTCCCGGACAGGGTTGAGAGGCTACACCTTC.

J is TRBJ2-2 and V is TRBV6-5, with D hard to call. Germline V gene data show CDR1 as MNHEY and CDR2 as SVGAGI. V lost 2 bases and J lost 4, with 11 bases in between. CDR3 length equals 15 residues. The CDR3 is CASSYRSPGTGELFF. CDR3 DNA: TGTGCCAGCAGTTACAGGAGCCCAGGCACCGGGGAGCTGTTTTTT.

V and J are TRBV20-1 and TRBJ2-5; TRBD1 matches at 7 bases. The trim removed 1 base at V and 1 base at J, leaving 3 bases unmatched. Germline assignment: CDR1 DFQATT and CDR2 SNEGSKA (reference sequence). The CDR3 sequence is 14 residues long. The CDR3 DNA reads as TGCAGTGCTAGAGCGGGACAGCCCCAAGAGACCCAGTACTTC. As protein: CSARAGQPQETQYF.

V and J are TRBV21-1 and TRBJ1-4. TRBV21-1 has pseudogene status. CDR3 size: 17 residues. The CDR3 region has the DNA TGTGCCAGCAGCAAAAGGTATCGGGAGGCAACTAATGAAAAACTGTTTTTT. It yields the protein CASSKRYREATNEKLFF.

This chain links TRBV3-1 with TRBJ2-3, with D possibly called TRBD1 or TRBD2 (6 bases each). The V end lost 4 bases, the J end lost 6 bases, and 26 bases lay between the germline ends. The CDR3 totals 18 residues. The V gene's germline CDR1 is LGHDT and CDR2 YNNKEL (reference sequence). The CDR3 region has the DNA TGTGCCAGCAGCCGCTGGGGGCGGGACCGTGATTTAGGGGATACGCAGTATTTT. It specifies CASSRWGRDRDLGDTQYF.

The chain joins TRBV19 to TRBJ2-7; 7 bases map to TRBD1. J was trimmed by 4 bases and V by 0 bases; bases with no gene match: 6. The CDR3 is 15 residues long. Germline V lookup: CDR1 LNHDA, CDR2 SQIVND (reference sequence). The CDR3 sequence is CASSIDGDRLYEQYF. DNA of the CDR3: TGTGCCAGTAGTATAGACGGGGACAGATTATACGAGCAGTACTTC. Complete variable domain (other parts from reference TRBV19 and TRBJ2-7): DGGITQSPKYLFRKEGQNVTLSCEQNLNHDAMYWYRQDPGQGLRLIYYSQIVNDFQKGDIAEGYSVSREKKESFPLTVTSAQKNPTAFYLCASSIDGDRLYEQYFGPGTRLTVT.